The 9 T cell receptor beta chains below were found in one sample sequenced in a study of blood T cell repertoires in COVID-19. Generated by immunoSEQ multiplex PCR, the TCRdb table keeps only in-frame clones and is missing some. Among 90,000 or so clones, roughly 90% were seen once, and the ten largest hold around 4.1%. The sequenced material came from peripheral blood. These receptors were collected from an elderly woman with active or convalescent COVID-19.

CDR3 sequence (DNA): TGTGCCAGCAGCTTAGTGGTCTCGCGGTTCTCCTACAATGAGCAGTTCTTC. Translated: CASSLVVSRFSYNEQFF. The rearrangement joins TRBV11-2 to TRBJ2-1; D gene uncertain. The germline V and J ends were trimmed by 1 base and 0 bases, with 13 bases remaining between them. The CDR3 runs 17 residues. Per the germline V gene, CDR1 is SGHAT and CDR2 is FQNNGV.

V gene TRBV5-1 combines with J gene TRBJ2-2, with no clear D. Germline CDR1 SGHRS, CDR2 YFSETQ. This CDR3 has 15 residues. Trimming cost V 1 base and J 0 bases, with 7 bases left between them. CDR3 nucleotide sequence: TGCGCCAGCAGCTTGCGAGGATCGAACACCGGGGAGCTGTTTTTT. Translation gives CASSLRGSNTGELFF.

In this sample, this clone turned up once. This chain joins TRBV4-3 and TRBJ1-2; 8 bases map to TRBD1. The CDR3 is 16 residues long. Per germline, CDR1 LGHNA and CDR2 YSLEER. With V trimmed by 0 bases and J by 7 bases, 10 bases remained unmatched. CDR3 loop: CASSQDRGQGTAGYTF. In nucleotides, the CDR3 is TGCGCCAGCAGCCAAGATCGAGGACAGGGAACCGCTGGCTACACCTTC.

This sequence joins TRBV28 and TRBJ1-4; a possible D gene is TRBD1 (6 bases). V was cut by 6 bases and J by 5 bases, with 7 bases left in between. CDR1 and CDR2 from the germline V gene are MDHEN and SYDVKM. This CDR3 has 12 residues. CDR3 protein: CASSGTNEKLFF. The CDR3 DNA reads TGTGCCAGCAGCGGGACAAATGAAAAACTGTTTTTT.

The CDR3 sequence: CASSLSPSGPYEQYF. In DNA, the CDR3 is TGTGCCAGCAGCTTATCTCCTAGCGGCCCCTACGAGCAGTACTTC. V is TRBV7-2 and J is TRBJ2-7; 7 bases fit TRBD2. Germline V gene data show CDR1 as SGHTA and CDR2 as FQGNSA. CDR3 length equals 15 residues. J was trimmed by 2 bases and V by 2 bases; bases with no gene match: 6. Drawing the rest from reference TRBV7-2 and TRBJ2-7, the complete variable domain is GAGVSQSPSNKVTEKGKDVELRCDPISGHTALYWYRQSLGQGLEFLIYFQGNSAPDKSGLPSDRFSAERTGGSVSTLTIQRTQQEDSAVYLCASSLSPSGPYEQYFGPGTRLTVT.

The V and J genes are TRBV29-1 and TRBJ2-2, with 7 bases lining up with TRBD1. Looked up from germline, CDR1 is SQVTM and CDR2 is ANQGSEA. The CDR3 has 15 residues. V lost 5 bases and J lost 4; bases outside the gene matches: 10. Written as DNA, the CDR3 is TGCAGCGTTTCCGGGACAGCAGCCCCCACCGGGGAGCTGTTTTTT. This encodes CSVSGTAAPTGELFF.

The chain couples TRBV2 to TRBJ1-5; D not certain. CDR3 size: 14 residues. Germline V gene lookup returns CDR1 SNHLY and CDR2 FYNNEI. Trimming pared 5 bases from V and 0 bases from J, leaving 8 bases between. The CDR3 protein is CASSKENSNQPQHF. The CDR3 bases are TGTGCCAGCAGTAAGGAGAATAGCAATCAGCCCCAGCATTTT.

This chain links TRBV6-2 or TRBV6-3 with TRBJ1-1, with D perhaps TRBD1 (5 bases). Trimming removed 5 bases from V and 0 bases from J, with 13 bases in between. Germline V CDR1 and CDR2: MNHEY, SVGEGT. The CDR3 spans 15 residues. The CDR3 region is CASSRNKGMNTEAFF. CDR3 DNA sequence: TGTGCCAGCAGTCGTAACAAGGGGATGAACACTGAAGCTTTCTTT.

The rearrangement joins TRBV7-8 to TRBJ2-5; no clear D. This CDR3 is built from 13 residues. With 3 bases removed from V and 5 bases from J, the gap between germline ends came to 10 bases. Germline V gene data show CDR1 as SGHVS and CDR2 as FQNEAQ. CDR3 nucleotides: TGTGCCAGCAGCTTTGGCAGTTGGGAGACCCAGTACTTC. Translating gives CASSFGSWETQYF.